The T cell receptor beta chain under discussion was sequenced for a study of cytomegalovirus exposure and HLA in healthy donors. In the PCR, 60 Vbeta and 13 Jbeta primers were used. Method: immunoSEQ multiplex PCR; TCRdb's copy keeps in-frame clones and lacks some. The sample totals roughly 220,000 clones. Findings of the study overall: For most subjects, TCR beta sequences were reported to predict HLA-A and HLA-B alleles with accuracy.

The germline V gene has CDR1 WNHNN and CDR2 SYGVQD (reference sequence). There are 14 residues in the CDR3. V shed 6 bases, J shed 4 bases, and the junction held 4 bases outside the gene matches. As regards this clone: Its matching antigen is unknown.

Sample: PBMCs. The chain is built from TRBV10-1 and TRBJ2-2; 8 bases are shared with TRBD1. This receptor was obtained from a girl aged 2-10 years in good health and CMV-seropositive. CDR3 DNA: TGCGCCAGCAGCAGGACAGGGTCCACCGGGGAGCTGTTTTTT. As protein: CASSRTGSTGELFF.